This TCR beta chain was found in a study of blood T cell repertoires in COVID-19. Germline CDR1 LGHNA, CDR2 YNFKEQ. V was pared by 2 bases and J by 7 bases, with 4 bases of the junction left unmatched. The CDR3 sequence is 15 residues long. This clone is a singleton in its sample. Per the authors' pipeline: Scientists estimated how many nucleated cells there were by amplifying reference gene primers. TCRdb's table, derived via immunoSEQ multiplex PCR, lists solely in-frame clones and lacks some. Clonal size and the V and J genes are those of that table, whereas D and trimming came from the DNA. The sample consists of a few hundred thousand clones, about 87% of them appearing once.

The sequence was obtained from a woman in her twenties or thirties who had recovered from COVID-19. Sequencing was done on a sample of peripheral blood. The chain uses TRBV4-2 and TRBJ2-1, with TRBD1 identical over 11 bases. DNA for the CDR3: TGTGCCAGCAGCCAATGGACAGGGGGCGGGAATGAGCAGTTCTTC. It specifies CASSQWTGGGNEQFF.